The clone carrying this T cell receptor (beta chain) appeared once. What it recognizes is unknown. These data come from a study of cytomegalovirus exposure and HLA in healthy donors. Study overall: Later, an analysis reported that the roughly 120 validation repertoires had used the same platform as the 666 first-cohort repertoires.

Sequencing used immunoSEQ multiplex PCR; TCRdb keeps in-frame clones, though not all of them. The sample contains about 64,000 clones, 92% of which appear only once. The CDR3 runs to 13 residues. Losses at the gene ends were 3 bases for V and 13 bases for J; bases not matched to a gene: 9. General study results and limits: Reportedly, diagnosis of cytomegalovirus status by the classifier showed high specificity and sensitivity. According to a subsequent analysis, TCR clusters identified in the first cohort showed a tendency to co-occur across the approximately 130 validation repertoires. Confirmation in vitro established that a few CMV-associated chains were specific for CMV antigens.

The sample consisted of PBMCs. The chain has TRBV6-7 and TRBJ2-4, with TRBD2 matching over 7 bases. TRBV6-7 is designated an ORF whose function remains uncertain. The source of this sequence is a young woman in good health and CMV-seronegative. CDR3 loop: CASSYVGRSDQYF. In nucleotides, the CDR3 is TGTGCCAGCAGTTATGTCGGGAGGTCGGACCAGTACTTC.